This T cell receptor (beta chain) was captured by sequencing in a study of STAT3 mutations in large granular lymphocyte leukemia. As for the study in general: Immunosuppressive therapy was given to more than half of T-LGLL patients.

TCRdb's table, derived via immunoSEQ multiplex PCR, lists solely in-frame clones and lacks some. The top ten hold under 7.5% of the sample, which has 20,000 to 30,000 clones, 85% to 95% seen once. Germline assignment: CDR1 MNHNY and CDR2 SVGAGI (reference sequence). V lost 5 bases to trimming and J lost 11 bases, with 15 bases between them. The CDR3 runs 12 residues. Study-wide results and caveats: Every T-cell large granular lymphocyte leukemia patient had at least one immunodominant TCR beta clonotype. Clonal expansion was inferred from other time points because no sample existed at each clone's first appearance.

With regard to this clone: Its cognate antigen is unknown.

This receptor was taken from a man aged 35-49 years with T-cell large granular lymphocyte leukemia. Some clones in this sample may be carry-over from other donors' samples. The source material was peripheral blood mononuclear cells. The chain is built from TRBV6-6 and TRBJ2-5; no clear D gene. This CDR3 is CASSPPMTAQYF. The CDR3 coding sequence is TGTGCCAGCAGTCCCCCGATGACGGCGCAGTACTTC.